The sample holds a few counts of the clone carrying this TCR beta chain. Antigen specificity is unknown. These data come from a study of OX40 agonist ivuxolimab in advanced cancers. The wider study: Participants, roughly 80% male, averaged roughly 55 years of age, ranging from about 23 to 90. Study outcomes and limitations: Certain nonresponders likewise exhibited a low normalized T-cell clonal expansion.

Profiling relied on immunoSEQ multiplex PCR, and the TCRdb table lists in-frame clones only, not all of them. The sample comprises about 12,000 clones, about 81% of which are singletons, and 11% to 15% rests with the top ten. The material was CD4+ or CD8+ T cells sorted from blood, obtained in a trial of the OX40 agonist ivuxolimab. The sequence derives from an adult with an advanced solid tumor such as melanoma, head and neck, liver or kidney cancer.

The CDR3 DNA follows: TGTGCCAGTAGTTTACTGACAGACTTCTATGGCTACACCTTC. It translates to CASSLLTDFYGYTF. The V gene is TRBV19, the J gene TRBJ1-2, with a tentative D call TRBD1 (5 bases). Per the germline V gene, CDR1 is LNHDA and CDR2 is SQIVND (reference sequence). The CDR3 extends over 14 amino acids. V was trimmed by 5 bases and J by 4 bases, leaving 14 bases between them.